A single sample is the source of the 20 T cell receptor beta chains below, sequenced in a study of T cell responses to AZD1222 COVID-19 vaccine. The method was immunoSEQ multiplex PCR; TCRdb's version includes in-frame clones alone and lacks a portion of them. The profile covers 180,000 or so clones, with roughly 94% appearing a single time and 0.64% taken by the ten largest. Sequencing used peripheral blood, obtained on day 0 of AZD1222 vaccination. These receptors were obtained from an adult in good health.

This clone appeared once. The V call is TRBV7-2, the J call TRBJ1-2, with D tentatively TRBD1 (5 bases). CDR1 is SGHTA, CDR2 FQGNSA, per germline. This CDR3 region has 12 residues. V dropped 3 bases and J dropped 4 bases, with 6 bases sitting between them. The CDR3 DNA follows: TGTGCCAGCAGCTTCGGGGGCTATGGCTACACCTTC. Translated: CASSFGGYGYTF.

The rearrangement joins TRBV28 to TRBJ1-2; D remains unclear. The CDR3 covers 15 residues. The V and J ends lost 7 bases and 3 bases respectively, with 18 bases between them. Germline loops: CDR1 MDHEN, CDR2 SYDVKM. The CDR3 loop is CASTILGSLDYGYTF. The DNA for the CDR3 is TGTGCCAGCACCATCCTCGGGAGTCTGGACTATGGCTACACCTTC.

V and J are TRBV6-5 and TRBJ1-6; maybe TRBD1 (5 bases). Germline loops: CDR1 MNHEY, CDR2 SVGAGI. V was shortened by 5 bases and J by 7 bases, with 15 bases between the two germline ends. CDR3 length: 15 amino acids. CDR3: CASSQLGTANSPLHF. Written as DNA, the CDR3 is TGTGCCAGCAGTCAACTTGGGACGGCAAATTCACCCCTCCACTTT.

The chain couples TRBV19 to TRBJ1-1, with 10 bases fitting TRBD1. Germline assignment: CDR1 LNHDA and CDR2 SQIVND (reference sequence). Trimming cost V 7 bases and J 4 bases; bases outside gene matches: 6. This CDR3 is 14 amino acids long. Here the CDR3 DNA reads TGTGCCAGTATCGACAGGGGGCAAGGCACTGAAGCTTTCTTT. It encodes CASIDRGQGTEAFF. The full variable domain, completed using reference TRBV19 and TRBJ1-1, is DGGITQSPKYLFRKEGQNVTLSCEQNLNHDAMYWYRQDPGQGLRLIYYSQIVNDFQKGDIAEGYSVSREKKESFPLTVTSAQKNPTAFYLCASIDRGQGTEAFFGQGTRLTVV.

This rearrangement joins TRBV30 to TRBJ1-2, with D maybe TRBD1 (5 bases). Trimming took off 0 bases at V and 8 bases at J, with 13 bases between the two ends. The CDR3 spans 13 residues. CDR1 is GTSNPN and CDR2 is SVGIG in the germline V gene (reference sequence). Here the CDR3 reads CAWSVQAGSGYTF. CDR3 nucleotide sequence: TGTGCCTGGAGTGTACAGGCAGGGTCAGGCTACACCTTC.

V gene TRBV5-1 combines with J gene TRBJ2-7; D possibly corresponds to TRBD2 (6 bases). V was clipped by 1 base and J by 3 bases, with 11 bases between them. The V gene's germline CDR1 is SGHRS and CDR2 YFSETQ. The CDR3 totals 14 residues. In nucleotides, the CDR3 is TGCGCCAGCAGCTTGACTAGCAAGGTCTACGAGCAGTACTTC. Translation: CASSLTSKVYEQYF.

CDR3 bases: TGCAGCGTTTCCAGGGGCGGCGACGAGCAGTACTTC. Translating it yields CSVSRGGDEQYF. The gene calls are TRBV29-1 and TRBJ2-7; D might be TRBD1 (6 bases). The V and J ends lost 5 bases and 5 bases respectively, with 13 bases between them. The CDR3 has 12 residues. Germline V gene sequence: CDR1 SQVTM, CDR2 ANQGSEA.

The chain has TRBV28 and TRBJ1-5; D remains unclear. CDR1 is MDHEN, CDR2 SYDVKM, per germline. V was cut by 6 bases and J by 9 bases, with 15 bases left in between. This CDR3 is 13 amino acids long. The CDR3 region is CASSPRTLGPQHF. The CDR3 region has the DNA TGTGCCAGCAGCCCCCGGACCCTGGGGCCCCAGCATTTT.

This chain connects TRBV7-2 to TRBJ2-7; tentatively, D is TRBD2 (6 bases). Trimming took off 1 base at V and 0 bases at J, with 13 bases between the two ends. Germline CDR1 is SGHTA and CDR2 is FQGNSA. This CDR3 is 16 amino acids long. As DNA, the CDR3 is TGTGCCAGCAGCTTAGGGGGGACTTACCCCTCCTACGAGCAGTACTTC. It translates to CASSLGGTYPSYEQYF. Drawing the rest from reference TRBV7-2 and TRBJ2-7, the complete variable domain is GAGVSQSPSNKVTEKGKDVELRCDPISGHTALYWYRQSLGQGLEFLIYFQGNSAPDKSGLPSDRFSAERTGGSVSTLTIQRTQQEDSAVYLCASSLGGTYPSYEQYFGPGTRLTVT.

The CDR3 loop reads CASSGDPRTEAFF. The DNA of the CDR3 is TGTGCCAGCAGTGGGGACCCAAGGACTGAAGCTTTCTTT. J is TRBJ1-1 and V is TRBV7-9, with D maybe TRBD1 (5 bases). Per the germline V gene, CDR1 is SEHNR and CDR2 is FQNEAQ (reference sequence). V shed 6 bases and J shed 5 bases, with 13 bases lying between them. This CDR3 spans 13 amino acids.

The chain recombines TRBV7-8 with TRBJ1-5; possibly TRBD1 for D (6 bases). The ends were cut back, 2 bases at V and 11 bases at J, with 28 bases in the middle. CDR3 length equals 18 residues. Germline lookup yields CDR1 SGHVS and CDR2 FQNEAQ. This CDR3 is CASSLTFTGLREVGAQHF. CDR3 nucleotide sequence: TGTGCCAGCAGCTTAACCTTTACAGGGTTACGAGAGGTGGGAGCCCAGCATTTT.

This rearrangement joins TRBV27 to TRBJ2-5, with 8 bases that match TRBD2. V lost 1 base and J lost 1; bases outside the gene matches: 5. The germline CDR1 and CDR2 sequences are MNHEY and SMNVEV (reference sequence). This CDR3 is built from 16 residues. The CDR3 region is CASSLFGAGGQETQYF. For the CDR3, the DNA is TGTGCCAGCAGTTTATTTGGGGCGGGGGGCCAAGAGACCCAGTACTTC.

CDR3 sequence reads: CASSPSIGGATAINEQFF. For the CDR3, the DNA is TGCGCCAGCAGCCCGTCAATTGGAGGAGCCACCGCAATCAATGAGCAGTTCTTC. The chain has TRBV4-1 and TRBJ2-1, with D tentatively TRBD2 (5 bases). V gave up 4 bases and J gave up 6 bases, with 25 bases separating them. The CDR3 spans 18 residues. The germline V gene encodes CDR1 MGHRA and CDR2 YSYEKL.

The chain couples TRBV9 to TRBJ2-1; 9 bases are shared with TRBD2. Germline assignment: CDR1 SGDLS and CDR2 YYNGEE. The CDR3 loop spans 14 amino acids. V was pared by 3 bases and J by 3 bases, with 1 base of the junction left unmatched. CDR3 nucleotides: TGTGCCAGCAGCGCGACTAGCGGCTACAATGAGCAGTTCTTC. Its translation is CASSATSGYNEQFF.

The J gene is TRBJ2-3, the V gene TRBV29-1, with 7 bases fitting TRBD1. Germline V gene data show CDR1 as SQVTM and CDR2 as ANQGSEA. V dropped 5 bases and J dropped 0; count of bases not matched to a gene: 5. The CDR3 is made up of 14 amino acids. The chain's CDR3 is CSVRPGQSTDTQYF. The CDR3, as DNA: TGCAGCGTTCGCCCGGGACAGAGCACAGATACGCAGTATTTT.

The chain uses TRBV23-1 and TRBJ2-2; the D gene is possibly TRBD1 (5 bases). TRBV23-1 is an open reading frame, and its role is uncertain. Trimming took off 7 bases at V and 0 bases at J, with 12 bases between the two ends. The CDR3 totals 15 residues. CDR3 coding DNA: TGCGCCAGCATGTCTGGACATTCGAACACCGGGGAGCTGTTTTTT. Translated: CASMSGHSNTGELFF.

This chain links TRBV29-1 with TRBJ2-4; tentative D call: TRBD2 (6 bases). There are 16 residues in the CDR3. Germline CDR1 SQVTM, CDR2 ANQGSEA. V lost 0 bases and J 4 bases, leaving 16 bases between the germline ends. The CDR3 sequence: CSVEDGGASAKNIQYF. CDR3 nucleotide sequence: TGCAGCGTTGAAGATGGAGGTGCTAGCGCAAAAAACATTCAGTACTTC.

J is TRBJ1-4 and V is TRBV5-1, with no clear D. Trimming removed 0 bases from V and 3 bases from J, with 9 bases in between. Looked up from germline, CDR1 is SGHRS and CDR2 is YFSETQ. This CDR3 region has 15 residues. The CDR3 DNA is TGCGCCAGCAGCTTGGAGCTCCATCCTAATGAAAAACTGTTTTTT. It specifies CASSLELHPNEKLFF.

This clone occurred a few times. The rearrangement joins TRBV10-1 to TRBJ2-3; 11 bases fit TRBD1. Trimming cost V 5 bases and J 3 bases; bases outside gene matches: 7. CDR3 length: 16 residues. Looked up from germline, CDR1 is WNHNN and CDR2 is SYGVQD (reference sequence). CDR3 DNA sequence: TGCGCCAGCAGTCCCGGGACAGGGGGAGTAACAGATACGCAGTATTTT. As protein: CASSPGTGGVTDTQYF.

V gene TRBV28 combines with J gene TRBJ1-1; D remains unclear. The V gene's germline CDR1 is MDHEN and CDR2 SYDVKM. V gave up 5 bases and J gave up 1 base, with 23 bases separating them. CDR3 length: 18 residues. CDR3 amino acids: CASSEVVGRVRGNTEAFF. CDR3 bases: TGTGCCAGCAGTGAAGTTGTGGGTAGGGTTCGCGGGAACACTGAAGCTTTCTTT.